This T cell receptor (beta chain) was documented in a study of neurological immune-mediated disorders (dated by TCRdb to about 2019). For the wider study: Peripheral blood TCR-beta repertoires from patients with HTLV-I-associated myelopathy (HAM/TSP), patients with multiple sclerosis, and healthy controls were compared in the study using UMI-based sequencing. Technical triplicate libraries were sequenced so that the variability in frequency of each individual clone could be precisely calculated. Of the approximately 66 subjects in the cohort, roughly 14 were HAM/TSP patients, some 34 were multiple sclerosis patients, and around 20 were healthy controls. Alongside PBMC samples, the set of 80 to 130 TCR-beta libraries contained longitudinal samples, technical triplicates, and paired CD4+ and CD8+ T-cell subsets that had been sorted.

Reading the label with the study, this specimen's time point is: technical triplicate 3. For the sorted-subset TCR libraries, the starting material was 750,000 to 1,000,000 sorted CD4+ or CD8+ T cells. PBMCs were separated from peripheral blood using Ficoll-Hypaque density gradient centrifugation and then cryopreserved in liquid nitrogen. The study also sequenced paired sorted CD4+ and CD8+ subsets from healthy controls, HAM/TSP patients and MS patients. Paper-wide results and their limitations: TCR clonal expansion was highest in HAM/TSP patients and lowest in MS patients, with MS patients falling below even healthy controls. Across subjects, expanded clones never shared an identical CDR3 amino acid sequence, which suggests that the TCR-beta repertoires in every group were private.

This clonotype was counted many times. Its specific antigen is unknown. It has no much larger one-base neighbor in the sample; base qualities were not kept. To synthesize cDNA, template-switch 5'RACE was performed with a primer carrying a 10-nucleotide random unique molecular identifier so that each TCR transcript was tagged. Every sequencing run yielded over 190 million TCR-beta sequences covering 15-18 subjects. The RNeasy kit was used to extract total RNA. TCR-beta VDJ regions were amplified with primers for the TCR constant region and the 5'RACE anchor, using the KAPA Real-time Library Amplification kit. A first PCR added sample indexes and Illumina adaptors, and a second PCR then raised library yield. After Ampure bead purification, the roughly 650 bp TCR product was size-selected on a 2% E-gel SizeSelection system. Library quality was checked on a Bioanalyzer, concentration was measured with Qubit, and libraries were quantified with the Kapa Library Quantification kit before pooling. Paired-end 2 x 150 bp sequencing of the libraries was performed on an Illumina HiSeq 2500. To increase sequence diversity, roughly 24-31% phiX was spiked into each library pool. On the authors' methods: Quality-filtered reads were processed with the UMI-based MiGEC pipeline, and over 80% of raw TCR sequences were removed by the MiGEC pipeline during error correction. VDJ genes were aligned to IMGT germline references, and each clonotype was defined by a unique CDR3 amino acid sequence together with V-J genes. Clonal expansion, Shannon diversity and CDR3 relatedness (CalcPairwiseDistances, ClusterSamples) were evaluated with VDJtools, and phylogenetic trees were built with CLCbio workbench. Clones with at least 8 unique UMIs were defined as expanded, with this threshold being based on coefficient-of-variation modelling across technical triplicates. TCRdb took the public reads, trimmed them with fastp at Q25, ran MiXCR for clone calling and kept in-frame beta chains. Rows are combined by CDR3 protein, so each entry shows the most common genes and DNA. Here the V and J calls rest on TCRdb's processing, not on the authors' analysis. The sample table records nearly 30,000 distinct CDR3 sequences; about 16% of these occur just once. The biggest ten clones account for around 5.2% of the sample.

Counted from cysteine to phenylalanine, this CDR3 has 17 amino acids. Just CDR3 DNA is preserved here, 51 bases in frame from base 1. In the germline V gene (reference sequence), CDR1 corresponds to SEHNR and CDR2 to FQNEAQ. V is cut by 5 bases and J by 0 bases, and the space between the germline ends is 20 bases. The sequence came from a female donor with HTLV-1-associated myelopathy (HAM/TSP). The sequence is built from TRBV7-9 and TRBJ2-7; the D gene is possibly TRBD1, with 6 bases matching. Sequencing was done on a sample of CD4+ T cells from blood. The CDR3 loop reads CASSPANSGTNSYEQYF. The DNA sequence reads TGTGCCAGCAGCCCAGCTAACTCCGGGACAAACTCCTACGAGCAGTACTTC.